Listed below are T cell receptor beta chains from one sample, sequenced in a study of T-cell memory formation after mild COVID-19. TCRdb re-called the 5' RACE reads through MiXCR, storing one row per CDR3 protein. Here the sample spans 310,000 or so distinct CDR3 sequences, roughly 15% being singletons. Material for sequencing was PBMCs or a T cell subset sorted from them (not recorded which). The source is a young man who had mild COVID-19 (a few samples of this study predate the infection). Cell type and time point are not known. CDR3s include the opening cysteine and the closing phenylalanine or tryptophan. The D gene is left open where the match is weak. Expanded clones are given a class, and other clones once, few, many or no size at all.

j_gene: TRBJ1-1
v_gene: TRBV9
d_gene: NA
abundance: few
CDR3nt: TGTGCCAGCAGCCCTCCCCCGGTTCGGGGCACTGAAGCTTTCTTT
CDR3aa: CASSPPPVRGTEAFF

j_gene: TRBJ1-5
v_gene: TRBV15
d_gene: NA
abundance: NA
CDR3nt: TGTGCCACCAGCAGGCAGAACCAGCCCCAGCATTTT
CDR3aa: CATSRQNQPQHF

j_gene: TRBJ1-1
v_gene: TRBV9
d_gene: TRBD1
abundance: few
CDR3nt: TGTGCCAGCAGCGATGGACAGGGGATGGACACTGAAGCTTTCTTT
CDR3aa: CASSDGQGMDTEAFF

j_gene: TRBJ1-2
v_gene: TRBV3-1
d_gene: NA
abundance: NA
CDR3nt: TGTGCCAGCAGCCAAGGCTTTGGGGGGTCGGGGAACTATGGCTACACCTTC
CDR3aa: CASSQGFGGSGNYGYTF

j_gene: TRBJ1-2
v_gene: TRBV20-1
d_gene: NA
abundance: NA
CDR3nt: TGCAGTGCGCCCCTCAGCGGGGCAGGCTACACCTTC
CDR3aa: CSAPLSGAGYTF

j_gene: TRBJ2-2
v_gene: TRBV10-3
d_gene: NA
abundance: NA
CDR3nt: TGTGCCATCAGTGAGCAGCGGCAGGGAAACACCGGGGAGCTGTTTTTT
CDR3aa: CAISEQRQGNTGELFF

j_gene: TRBJ1-4
v_gene: TRBV12-3/TRBV12-4
d_gene: NA
abundance: few
CDR3nt: TGTGCCAGCAGTTTTGCAGGTCGCGAAAAACTGTTTTTT
CDR3aa: CASSFAGREKLFF

j_gene: TRBJ2-7
v_gene: TRBV5-1
d_gene: NA
abundance: many
CDR3nt: TGCGCCAGCAGCGGCGACTCGCCTTACGAGCAGTACTTC
CDR3aa: CASSGDSPYEQYF

j_gene: TRBJ2-7
v_gene: TRBV4-3
d_gene: TRBD2
abundance: NA
CDR3nt: TGCGCCAGCAGCCAAGATAGCGGGGGGTCCTACGAGCAGTACTTC
CDR3aa: CASSQDSGGSYEQYF

j_gene: TRBJ2-1
v_gene: TRBV3-1
d_gene: NA
abundance: few
CDR3nt: TGTGCCAGCAGCCTCGACCGGGACCCATACAATGAGCAGTTCTTC
CDR3aa: CASSLDRDPYNEQFF

j_gene: TRBJ2-3
v_gene: TRBV12-3/TRBV12-4
d_gene: NA
abundance: few
CDR3nt: TGTGCCAGCAGTTCACGCCAGGACGTGAGCACAGATACGCAGTATTTT
CDR3aa: CASSSRQDVSTDTQYF

j_gene: TRBJ2-5
v_gene: TRBV12-3/TRBV12-4
d_gene: NA
abundance: many
CDR3nt: TGTGCCAGCAGTTTTCGGTCCGAAGAGACCCAGTACTTC
CDR3aa: CASSFRSEETQYF

j_gene: TRBJ2-3
v_gene: TRBV7-8
d_gene: TRBD2
abundance: NA
CDR3nt: TGTGCCAGCAGCCCCAGATCAGGGCGGGGGTCGGGCAATAGCACAGATACGCAGTATTTT
CDR3aa: CASSPRSGRGSGNSTDTQYF

j_gene: TRBJ2-7
v_gene: TRBV7-3
d_gene: NA
abundance: NA
CDR3nt: TGTGCCAGCAGCTTAAGGGCTAACTACGAGCAGTACTTC
CDR3aa: CASSLRANYEQYF

j_gene: TRBJ1-2
v_gene: TRBV4-1
d_gene: NA
abundance: NA
CDR3nt: TGCGCCAGCAGCCAAGATCTTGGGGTCGGCTACACCTTC
CDR3aa: CASSQDLGVGYTF

j_gene: TRBJ2-5
v_gene: TRBV12-3/TRBV12-4
d_gene: NA
abundance: few
CDR3nt: TGTGCCAGCAGTCCCAGATGGGAGACCCAGTACTTC
CDR3aa: CASSPRWETQYF

j_gene: TRBJ2-5
v_gene: TRBV3-1
d_gene: TRBD1
abundance: few
CDR3nt: TGTGCCAGCAGCTTTATTACCGGGACAGACCAAGAGACCCAGTACTTC
CDR3aa: CASSFITGTDQETQYF

j_gene: TRBJ2-1
v_gene: TRBV7-2
d_gene: TRBD2
abundance: many
CDR3nt: TGTGCCAGCAGGGGACTAGCGGGGGGCTGGGAGCAGTTCTTC
CDR3aa: CASRGLAGGWEQFF

j_gene: TRBJ2-3
v_gene: TRBV24-1
d_gene: NA
abundance: few
CDR3nt: TGTGCCACCAGTGACCCAGGGGCCGATACGCAGTATTTT
CDR3aa: CATSDPGADTQYF

j_gene: TRBJ1-2
v_gene: TRBV27
d_gene: NA
abundance: few
CDR3nt: TGTGCCAGCAGCCCAGTCTGGGGCTATGGCTACACCTTC
CDR3aa: CASSPVWGYGYTF

j_gene: TRBJ2-7
v_gene: TRBV6-1
d_gene: TRBD2
abundance: NA
CDR3nt: TGTGCCAGCAGTGAAGGGCTAGCGGACTACGAGCAGTACTTC
CDR3aa: CASSEGLADYEQYF

j_gene: TRBJ1-1
v_gene: TRBV29-1
d_gene: NA
abundance: few
CDR3nt: TGCAGCGAGGGAACGAACACTGAAGCTTTCTTT
CDR3aa: CSEGTNTEAFF

j_gene: TRBJ1-5
v_gene: TRBV16
d_gene: NA
abundance: NA
CDR3nt: TGTGCCAGCAGCCAATCGGGCAGGGGCAATCAGCCCCAGCATTTT
CDR3aa: CASSQSGRGNQPQHF

j_gene: TRBJ2-6
v_gene: TRBV19
d_gene: TRBD2
abundance: NA
CDR3nt: TGTGCCAGTAGCCTGACGATAGGCAGGGAGGGCTCTGGGGCCAACGTCCTGACTTTC
CDR3aa: CASSLTIGREGSGANVLTF

j_gene: TRBJ2-1
v_gene: TRBV19
d_gene: NA
abundance: NA
CDR3nt: TGTGCCAGTCGACTAGGTCACTCCTACAATGAGCAGTTCTTC
CDR3aa: CASRLGHSYNEQFF

j_gene: TRBJ2-3
v_gene: TRBV12-3/TRBV12-4
d_gene: NA
abundance: few
CDR3nt: TGTGCCAGCGAAGTAGCGGAGGGCACAGATACGCAGTATTTT
CDR3aa: CASEVAEGTDTQYF

j_gene: TRBJ1-5
v_gene: TRBV6-6
d_gene: NA
abundance: NA
CDR3nt: TGTGCCAGCAGTTACGGGGGGCCTAACCAGCCCCAGCATTTT
CDR3aa: CASSYGGPNQPQHF

j_gene: TRBJ2-5
v_gene: TRBV20-1
d_gene: TRBD2
abundance: few
CDR3nt: TGCAGTGCCCCCCCCCGGACTAGCGGGGGGGCTGGGACCCAGTACTTC
CDR3aa: CSAPPRTSGGAGTQYF

j_gene: TRBJ1-6
v_gene: TRBV5-1
d_gene: NA
abundance: NA
CDR3nt: TGCGCCAGCAGCTTGGGTGCCTTTAATGGGAATTCACCCCTCCACTTT
CDR3aa: CASSLGAFNGNSPLHF

j_gene: TRBJ1-5
v_gene: TRBV15
d_gene: TRBD1
abundance: few
CDR3nt: TGTGCCACCAGCGGCCGACAGGGCCAGGGTCCCCAGCATTTT
CDR3aa: CATSGRQGQGPQHF

j_gene: TRBJ1-5
v_gene: TRBV4-3
d_gene: NA
abundance: few
CDR3nt: TGCGCCAGCAGCCAAGACGGTACGGGTCAGCCCCAGCATTTT
CDR3aa: CASSQDGTGQPQHF

j_gene: TRBJ2-5
v_gene: TRBV15
d_gene: TRBD2
abundance: NA
CDR3nt: TGTGCCACCAGCAGTGGGAGGGGAGAGACCCAGTACTTC
CDR3aa: CATSSGRGETQYF

j_gene: TRBJ1-1
v_gene: TRBV6-5
d_gene: NA
abundance: few
CDR3nt: TGTGCCAGCAGAGTGCCGGGCGGTGAAGCTTTCTTT
CDR3aa: CASRVPGGEAFF

j_gene: TRBJ1-2
v_gene: TRBV20-1
d_gene: TRBD1
abundance: few
CDR3nt: TGCAGTGCTTCCGGGACAGGCTTTTTTGGCTACACCTTC
CDR3aa: CSASGTGFFGYTF

j_gene: TRBJ1-6
v_gene: TRBV7-3
d_gene: NA
abundance: NA
CDR3nt: TGTGCCAGCAGCTTAATGGGTGTCGGGAATTCACCCCTCCACTTT
CDR3aa: CASSLMGVGNSPLHF

j_gene: TRBJ2-5
v_gene: TRBV9
d_gene: TRBD1
abundance: many
CDR3nt: TGTGCCAGCAGCGTTGGACAGGGCGGGGAGACCCAGTACTTC
CDR3aa: CASSVGQGGETQYF

j_gene: TRBJ1-3
v_gene: TRBV9
d_gene: NA
abundance: NA
CDR3nt: TGTGCCAGCAGCAGGGGACCCGGAAACACCATATATTTT
CDR3aa: CASSRGPGNTIYF

j_gene: TRBJ2-1
v_gene: TRBV7-9
d_gene: TRBD2
abundance: many
CDR3nt: TGTGCCAGCAGCCTCGGGACTAGCGGGAGGATCGAGGGGGCCAATGAGCAGTTCTTC
CDR3aa: CASSLGTSGRIEGANEQFF

j_gene: TRBJ1-2
v_gene: TRBV7-2
d_gene: NA
abundance: NA
CDR3nt: TGTGCCAGCACCCGCCCGGACCGAGTTAACTATGGCTACACCTTC
CDR3aa: CASTRPDRVNYGYTF

j_gene: TRBJ2-5
v_gene: TRBV5-1
d_gene: NA
abundance: few
CDR3nt: TGCGCCAGCAGCTTGGGGGGACTCCGAGAGACCCAGTACTTC
CDR3aa: CASSLGGLRETQYF

j_gene: TRBJ2-1
v_gene: TRBV11-2
d_gene: NA
abundance: many
CDR3nt: TGTGCCAGCAGCCAAGGTCGGGACCCATCGTACAATGAGCAGTTCTTC
CDR3aa: CASSQGRDPSYNEQFF

j_gene: TRBJ2-3
v_gene: TRBV9
d_gene: NA
abundance: few
CDR3nt: TGTGCCAGCAGCGTAGACGCCCGAACTATGATAGATACGCAGTATTTT
CDR3aa: CASSVDARTMIDTQYF